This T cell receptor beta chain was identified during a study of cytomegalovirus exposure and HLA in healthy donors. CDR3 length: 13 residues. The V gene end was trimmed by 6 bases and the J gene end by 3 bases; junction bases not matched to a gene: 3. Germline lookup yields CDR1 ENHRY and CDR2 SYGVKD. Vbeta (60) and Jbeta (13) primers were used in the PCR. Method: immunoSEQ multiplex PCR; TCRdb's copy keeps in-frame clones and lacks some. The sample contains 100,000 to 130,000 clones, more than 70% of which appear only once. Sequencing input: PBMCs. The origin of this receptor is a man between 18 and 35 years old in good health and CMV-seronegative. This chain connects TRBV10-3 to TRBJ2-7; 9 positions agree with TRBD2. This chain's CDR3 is CAISPSGDYEQYF. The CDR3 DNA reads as TGTGCCATCAGCCCTAGCGGGGACTACGAGCAGTACTTC.